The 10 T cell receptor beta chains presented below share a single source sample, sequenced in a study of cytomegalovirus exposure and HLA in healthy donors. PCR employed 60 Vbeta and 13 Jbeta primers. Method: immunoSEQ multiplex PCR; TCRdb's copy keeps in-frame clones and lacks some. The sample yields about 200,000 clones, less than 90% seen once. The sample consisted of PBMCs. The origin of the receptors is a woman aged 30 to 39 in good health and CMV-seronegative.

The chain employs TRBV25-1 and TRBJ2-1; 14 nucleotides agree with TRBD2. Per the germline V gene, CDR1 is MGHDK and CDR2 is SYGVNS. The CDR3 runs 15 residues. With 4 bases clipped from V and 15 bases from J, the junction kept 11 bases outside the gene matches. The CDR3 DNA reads TGTGCCAGCAGTGGGACCGGGACTAGCGGGAGAAGGAGGTTCTTC. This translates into CASSGTGTSGRRRFF.

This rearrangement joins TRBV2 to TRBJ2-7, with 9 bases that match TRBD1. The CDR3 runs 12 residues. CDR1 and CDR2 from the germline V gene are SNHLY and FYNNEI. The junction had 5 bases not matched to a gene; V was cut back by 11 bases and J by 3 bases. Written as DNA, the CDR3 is TGTGCCGGACGGGACAGGGACTACGAGCAGTACTTC. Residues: CAGRDRDYEQYF.

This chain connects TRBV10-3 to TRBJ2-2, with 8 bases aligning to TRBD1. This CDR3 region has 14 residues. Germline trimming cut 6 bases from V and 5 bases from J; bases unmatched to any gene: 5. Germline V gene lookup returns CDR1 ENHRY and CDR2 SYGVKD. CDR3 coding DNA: TGTGCCATCAGCAGGACAGGGAGTACCGGGGAGCTGTTTTTT. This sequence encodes CAISRTGSTGELFF.

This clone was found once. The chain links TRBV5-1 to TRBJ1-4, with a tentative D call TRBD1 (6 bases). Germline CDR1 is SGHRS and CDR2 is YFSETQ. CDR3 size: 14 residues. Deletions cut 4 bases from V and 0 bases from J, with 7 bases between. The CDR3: CASSRTATNEKLFF. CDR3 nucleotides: TGCGCCAGCAGCCGGACAGCAACTAATGAAAAACTGTTTTTT.

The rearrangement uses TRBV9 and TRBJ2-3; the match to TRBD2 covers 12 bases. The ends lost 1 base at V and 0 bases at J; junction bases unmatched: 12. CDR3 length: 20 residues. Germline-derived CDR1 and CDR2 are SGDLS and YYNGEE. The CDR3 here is CASSVSWGGGLAGSTDTQYF. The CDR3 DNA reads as TGTGCCAGCAGCGTATCGTGGGGTGGGGGACTAGCGGGTAGCACAGATACGCAGTATTTT.

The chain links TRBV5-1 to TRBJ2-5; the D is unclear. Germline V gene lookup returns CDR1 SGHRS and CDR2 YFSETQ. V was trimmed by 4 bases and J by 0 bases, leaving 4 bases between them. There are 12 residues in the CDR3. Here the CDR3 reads CASSGNQETQYF. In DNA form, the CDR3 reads TGCGCCAGCAGCGGCAACCAAGAGACCCAGTACTTC.

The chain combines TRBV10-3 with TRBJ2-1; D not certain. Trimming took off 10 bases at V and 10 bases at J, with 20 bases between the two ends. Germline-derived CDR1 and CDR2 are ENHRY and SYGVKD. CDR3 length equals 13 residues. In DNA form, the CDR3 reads TGTGCCACCAGCCAACTGGCGGCAATGGAGCAGTTCTTC. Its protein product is CATSQLAAMEQFF.

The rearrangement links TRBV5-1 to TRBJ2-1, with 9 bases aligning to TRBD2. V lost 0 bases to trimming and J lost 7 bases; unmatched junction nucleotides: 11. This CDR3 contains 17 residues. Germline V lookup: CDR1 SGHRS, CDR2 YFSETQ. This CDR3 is CASSLGGGRAHPNEQFF. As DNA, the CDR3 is TGCGCCAGCAGCTTGGGGGGCGGGAGGGCCCACCCGAATGAGCAGTTCTTC.

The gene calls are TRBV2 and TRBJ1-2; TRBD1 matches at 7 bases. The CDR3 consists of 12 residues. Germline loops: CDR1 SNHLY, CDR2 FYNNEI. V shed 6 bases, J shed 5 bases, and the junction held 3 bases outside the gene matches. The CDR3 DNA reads TGTGCCAGCAGCCTACAGGGGTATGGCTACACCTTC. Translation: CASSLQGYGYTF.

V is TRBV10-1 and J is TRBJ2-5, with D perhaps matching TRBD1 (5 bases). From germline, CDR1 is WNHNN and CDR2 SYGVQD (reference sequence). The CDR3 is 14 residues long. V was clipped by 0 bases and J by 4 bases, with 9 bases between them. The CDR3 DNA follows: TGCGCCAGCAGTGAGTCGTCAGGGTTAGAGACCCAGTACTTC. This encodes CASSESSGLETQYF.